This TCR beta chain appears in the sequencing data of a study of identical twins. Findings of the study overall: Memory repertoires showed no such pattern, whereas abundant cord blood beta clonotypes carried fewer insertions. Researchers reported excess low generation probability among twin-shared out-of-frame alpha sequences.

The CDR3 runs to 14 residues. Germline V gives CDR1 SGHAT, CDR2 FQNNGV. The V segment lost 4 bases and the J segment 7 bases; nucleotides outside the gene matches: 2. This clonotype was recorded a few times. The antigen is not known. Healthy Caucasians alone served as donors. TCRdb processed the 5' RACE reads anew with MiXCR; each CDR3 protein has one entry. The data contain approximately 410,000 distinct CDR3 sequences, around a sixth of them singletons. This TCR came from a man in his fifties in good health. The sample comprised naive T cells sorted from blood. The chain is built from TRBV11-2 and TRBJ2-1, with 12 bases lining up with TRBD1. CDR3 bases: TGTGCCAGCAGCTCGGGACAGGGGGCGAATGAGCAGTTCTTC. The encoded protein is CASSSGQGANEQFF.